Below, 22 T cell receptor beta chains from the same sample are listed, as sequenced in a study of blood T cell repertoires in COVID-19. Produced via immunoSEQ multiplex PCR; TCRdb's table is partial and in-frame only. The data hold 250,000 or so clones, with roughly 88% observed a single time. Sample: PBMCs or T cells enriched from blood (not recorded which). The source of these receptors is a woman aged 50 to 60 who had recovered from COVID-19.

This clone has just a few counts. The V call is TRBV5-1, the J call TRBJ1-1; D possibly corresponds to TRBD1 (5 bases). The CDR3 sequence is 11 residues long. Germline V gives CDR1 SGHRS, CDR2 YFSETQ. Trimming stripped 3 bases from V and 7 bases from J, with 7 bases between. This CDR3 is CASSWGGEAFF. The CDR3 DNA reads TGCGCCAGCAGCTGGGGGGGTGAAGCTTTCTTT.

The sample holds one count of this clone. The genes are TRBV27 and TRBJ2-5, with D possibly being TRBD2 (6 bases). The CDR3 loop spans 16 amino acids. V lost 5 bases and J 3 bases, leaving 19 bases between the germline ends. CDR1 is MNHEY, CDR2 SMNVEV, per germline (reference sequence). In DNA, the CDR3 is TGTGCCAGCAGTCCAACCCGCGGGGTCCGTGAAGAGACCCAGTACTTC. Translation gives CASSPTRGVREETQYF.

The CDR3 loop is CASSLNEGEQYF. CDR3 coding DNA: TGTGCCAGCAGCTTAAATGAGGGCGAGCAGTACTTC. The chain is built from TRBV7-3 and TRBJ2-7, with a tentative D call TRBD2 (5 bases). CDR1 and CDR2 (germline): SGHTA, FQGTGA. V was pared by 1 base and J by 6 bases, with 7 bases between. The CDR3 length is 12 residues.

This chain joins TRBV11-3 and TRBJ2-1; 16 nucleotides agree with TRBD2. The V gene's germline CDR1 is SGHNT and CDR2 YENEEA. CDR3 length: 16 amino acids. V lost 5 bases and J lost 7; bases outside the gene matches: 5. The CDR3 is CASSPGLAGGRNEQFF. The CDR3 nucleotides read TGTGCCAGCAGCCCGGGACTAGCGGGGGGGAGGAATGAGCAGTTCTTC.

The J gene is TRBJ1-6, the V gene TRBV11-2, with D possibly TRBD1 on 5 matching bases. V was clipped by 2 bases and J by 6 bases, with 14 bases between them. The CDR3 loop spans 16 amino acids. Germline assignment: CDR1 SGHAT and CDR2 FQNNGV. CDR3 sequence (DNA): TGTGCCAGCAGCTTAACCTCCGGGAGGGGTAATTCACCCCTCCACTTT. Translated: CASSLTSGRGNSPLHF.

V is TRBV19 and J is TRBJ2-2; TRBD2 aligns across 8 bases. Trimming cost V 4 bases and J 1 base; bases outside gene matches: 5. There are 16 residues in the CDR3. Germline V gives CDR1 LNHDA, CDR2 SQIVND (reference sequence). This CDR3 is CASSRVAGMNTGELFF. CDR3 DNA: TGTGCCAGTAGTAGGGTAGCGGGGATGAACACCGGGGAGCTGTTTTTT.

Here the CDR3 reads CASSSDMDPGHRYGYTF. Written as DNA, the CDR3 is TGTGCCAGCAGCTCGGATATGGACCCGGGACACCGCTATGGCTACACCTTC. The rearrangement links TRBV7-9 to TRBJ1-2; a possible D gene is TRBD1 (6 bases). V was trimmed by 4 bases and J by 4 bases, leaving 22 bases between them. Germline V lookup: CDR1 SEHNR, CDR2 FQNEAQ (reference sequence). CDR3 length equals 17 residues.

This clone was observed a handful of times. V gene TRBV25-1 combines with J gene TRBJ1-1; 12 bases match TRBD1. The V and J ends lost 10 bases and 6 bases, in that order; junction bases with no gene match: 12. The length of the CDR3 is 15 residues. CDR1 and CDR2 (germline): MGHDK, SYGVNS. The CDR3 spells CATRGDRGQHSEAFF. Written as DNA, the CDR3 is TGTGCCACTCGAGGGGACAGGGGGCAACACTCTGAAGCTTTCTTT.

V and J are TRBV7-2 and TRBJ1-2, with 7 bases that match TRBD1. The germline gives CDR1 SGHTA, CDR2 FQGNSA. This CDR3 has 18 amino acids. V trimming: 5 bases; J trimming: 2 bases; junction bases outside the gene matches: 17. The CDR3 nucleotides read TGTGCCAGCAGCCCGACCATGTTTCGACAGGGCCAGAACTATGGCTACACCTTC. The encoded protein is CASSPTMFRQGQNYGYTF.

The chain joins TRBV5-6 to TRBJ1-4; no reliable D call. Germline V lookup: CDR1 SGHDT, CDR2 YYEEEE. Trimming cost V 4 bases and J 10 bases, with 14 bases left between them. The CDR3 covers 13 residues. The CDR3: CASSLRRSGKLFF. CDR3 nucleotides: TGTGCCAGCAGCCTTCGTCGCAGCGGAAAACTGTTTTTT.

J is TRBJ1-4 and V is TRBV30, with D perhaps matching TRBD1 (6 bases). V was pared by 1 base and J by 10 bases, with 13 bases between. This CDR3 has 13 residues. Looked up from germline, CDR1 is GTSNPN and CDR2 is SVGIG (reference sequence). The DNA of the CDR3 is TGTGCCTGGAGTGACGGGGTAGGGGGAAAACTGTTTTTT. It codes for CAWSDGVGGKLFF.

The chain links TRBV9 to TRBJ2-1; 15 bases fit TRBD2. With V trimmed by 3 bases and J by 9 bases, 10 bases remained unmatched. Germline V gene lookup returns CDR1 SGDLS and CDR2 YYNGEE. The CDR3 extends over 17 amino acids. CDR3 sequence (DNA): TGTGCCAGCAGCGACACTCCGGGACTAGCGGGAGGAGGTGAGCAGTTCTTC. Its protein product is CASSDTPGLAGGGEQFF.

The chain recombines TRBV4-1 with TRBJ2-7; 7 nucleotides match TRBD1. Germline V gene sequence: CDR1 MGHRA, CDR2 YSYEKL. The CDR3 consists of 15 residues. V shed 3 bases and J 2 bases; nucleotides not matched to a gene: 7. The CDR3: CASSHTGTAAYEQYF. In nucleotides, the CDR3 is TGCGCCAGCAGCCATACCGGGACAGCCGCCTACGAGCAGTACTTC.

The CDR3 spells CASNRQGTDTQYF. The CDR3 region has the DNA TGTGCCAGCAACCGACAGGGCACAGATACGCAGTATTTT. The V and J genes are TRBV2 and TRBJ2-3; D may be TRBD1 (6 bases). V was pared by 7 bases and J by 1 base, with 9 bases between. This CDR3 has 13 residues. CDR1 is SNHLY, CDR2 FYNNEI, per germline.

This chain joins TRBV11-2 and TRBJ1-5, with TRBD1 as a possible D gene (6 bases). Trimming cost V 1 base and J 2 bases, with 9 bases left between them. The CDR3 runs to 15 residues. The germline CDR1 and CDR2 sequences are SGHAT and FQNNGV. The CDR3 region is CASSLAGGGNQPQHF. In nucleotides, the CDR3 is TGTGCCAGCAGCTTAGCGGGGGGCGGCAATCAGCCCCAGCATTTT. Full variable domain (rest looked up from reference TRBV11-2 and TRBJ1-5): EAGVAQSPRYKIIEKRQSVAFWCNPISGHATLYWYQQILGQGPKLLIQFQNNGVVDDSQLPKDRFSAERLKGVDSTLKIQPAKLEDSAVYLCASSLAGGGNQPQHFGDGTRLSIL.

The gene calls are TRBV7-3 and TRBJ2-1; TRBD2 matches at 13 bases. CDR1 is SGHTA and CDR2 is FQGTGA in the germline V gene. Germline trimming cut 2 bases from V and 14 bases from J; bases unmatched to any gene: 6. The CDR3 extends over 14 amino acids. The CDR3 DNA is TGTGCCAGCAGCTTAGGGACTAGCGGGATTAAAAAGTTCTTC. Translation: CASSLGTSGIKKFF.

V usage is TRBV4-1 and J usage is TRBJ2-5, with unresolved D. This CDR3 region has 13 residues. V was clipped by 3 bases and J by 2 bases, with 7 bases between them. From germline, CDR1 is MGHRA and CDR2 YSYEKL. The CDR3 nucleotides are TGCGCCAGCAGCCAGAGGCGGCAAGAGACCCAGTACTTC. Its translation: CASSQRRQETQYF.

The J gene is TRBJ2-1, the V gene TRBV5-1; maybe TRBD1 (6 bases). V was trimmed by 7 bases and J by 2 bases, leaving 10 bases between them. The CDR3 length is 13 residues. Germline CDR1 is SGHRS and CDR2 is YFSETQ. The CDR3 region is CASSGVTYNEQFF. As DNA, the CDR3 is TGCGCCAGCTCAGGGGTCACCTACAATGAGCAGTTCTTC.

V and J are TRBV7-3 and TRBJ1-1; D is uncertain. The ends were cut back, 4 bases at V and 5 bases at J, with 17 bases in the middle. The CDR3 runs to 15 residues. The V gene's germline CDR1 is SGHTA and CDR2 FQGTGA. The CDR3 DNA is TGTGCCAGCAGCTCTCAACCCGGAGGTGGGACTGAAGCTTTCTTT. It translates to CASSSQPGGGTEAFF.

This clone was seen more than once but under ten times. The J gene is TRBJ1-2, the V gene TRBV28; D is undetermined. The CDR3 is 11 residues long. Germline V gives CDR1 MDHEN, CDR2 SYDVKM. The ends were cut back, 8 bases at V and 8 bases at J, with 12 bases in the middle. The CDR3 loop is CASLTVRGYTF. CDR3 DNA sequence: TGTGCCAGCCTCACTGTGCGGGGCTACACCTTC.

This chain uses TRBV9 with TRBJ1-3; tentative D call: TRBD1 (5 bases). The CDR3 has 16 residues. Germline V gene data show CDR1 as SGDLS and CDR2 as YYNGEE. V was shortened by 4 bases and J by 0 bases, with 14 bases between the two germline ends. The CDR3 DNA sequence: TGTGCCAGCAGCCCCCGTGGGGGGAGCTCTGGAAACACCATATATTTT. It yields the protein CASSPRGGSSGNTIYF.

The chain joins TRBV3-1 (or the pseudogene TRBV3-2) to TRBJ1-1; D is ambiguous. The germline V and J ends were trimmed by 1 base and 10 bases, with 16 bases remaining between them. The CDR3 spans 14 residues. Looked up from germline, CDR1 is LGHDT and CDR2 is YNNKEL (reference sequence). The CDR3: CASSQGILAVGAFF. The CDR3 coding sequence is TGTGCCAGCAGCCAAGGTATTTTGGCGGTAGGAGCTTTCTTT.